Detailed here is one T cell receptor beta chain. Which antigen it targets is not known. No qualities accompany the bases; no much larger clone lies one base away. The data originate from a study of vaccination effects on CD4 cells after COVID-19 (dated by TCRdb to between 2021 and 2022). As for the study more broadly: In the ViraFEST assay, PBMC were stimulated with viral peptide pools, and TCR sequencing was then used to find antigen-specific CD4+ T cell clonotypes based on their expansion. Each participant received two doses of an mRNA SARS-CoV-2 vaccine, either BNT162b2 or mRNA-1273. Each well held roughly 2 million PBMC cultured in IMDM containing approximately 5.3% human AB serum, 10 IU/ml IL-2 and gentamicin, along with around 9.4 ug/ml peptides. SARS-CoV-2 spike-specific CD4+ TCR repertoires from before and after mRNA vaccination were compared in COVID-19 convalescent patients and in infection-naive vaccine recipients. A total of some eleven COVID-19 convalescent patients and a handful of SARS-CoV-2-naive healthy vaccine recipients were included in the full study. Cultures from other donors in the study were sequenced with the Oncomine TCR Beta short-read assay on an Illumina iSeq 100.

Paper-wide results and their limitations: Both infection-induced and vaccine-induced clones contracted markedly at late post-vaccination timepoints, which is consistent with waning T cell responses. The study was limited by a small number of convalescent patients and lacked early post-infection timepoints. In healthy vaccine recipients, vaccine-induced clones were almost all SARS-CoV-2 mono-reactive, with only 1 of 255 cross-reactive with common cold coronaviruses.

After 10 days of culture, CD4+ T cells were isolated with the EasySep CD4+ T cell isolation kit. None of the healthy vaccine recipients had a prior SARS-CoV-2 infection, which was confirmed by nucleocapsid antibody tests that came back negative both before and after vaccination. Half of the culture medium was replaced with fresh IL-2-containing medium on days 3 and 7. Unless noted otherwise, every peptide stimulation condition was grown in triplicate wells. PBMC were separated from whole blood using Ficoll-Paque Plus gradient centrifugation and were then either cryopreserved at -140C or used fresh. The QIAamp micro DNA kit was used to extract genomic DNA from the cultured CD4+ T cells. Receptors were amplified or captured by the immunoSEQ multiplex PCR assay. DNA from the cultured, isolated CD4+ T cells was subjected to TCR beta CDR3 sequencing. Per the source publication's procedure: Non-productive TCR sequences were discarded, and reads were trimmed to the CDR3 region, with only CDR3s of 7 or more amino acids retained. Antigen-specific clonotypes were identified using the MANAFEST web app by comparison of expansion in peptide wells against reference cultures. To count as positive, a clone had to show expansion at FDR<0.05 compared with the reference and with all other wells, an odds ratio above 5, and a frequency above 0.1% in two replicate wells. Cross-reactive clonotypes were defined as significantly expanded in SARS-CoV-2 spike wells and in at least one common cold coronavirus spike condition. CDR3 similarity was assessed by Levenshtein distance with the stringdist R package, and unrooted trees were built with ape in R 3.6.1. TCRdb provides this immuneACCESS table in a form limited to in-frame rearrangements. Some clones are lacking; in checked studies, under half of them reflect an unresolved V gene, and why the rest are absent is not known. That table supplies the V and J calls and clone size; D and trimming were determined from the DNA. Present in this sample are about 70,000 clones, roughly three quarters of which were seen just once. Roughly 2% of the sample rests with the top ten.

V and J lose 3 bases and 0 bases, and a span of 12 bases separates them. The germline V gene gives CDR1 as SGHTA and CDR2 as FQGNSA. The CDR3 holds 17 amino acids from the cysteine to the phenylalanine. The retained sequence is limited to the CDR3, 51 bases, with the frame set at the first base. Sequencing was performed on CD4+ T cells from PBMCs cultured without peptide, taken before COVID-19 vaccination. This clonotype was sampled from a human donor who received a COVID-19 vaccine. The chain was built from TRBV7-2 and TRBJ2-6, with a weak D call of TRBD1 (6 bases match). For the CDR3, the sequence is CASSFTGSLSGANVLTF. The DNA sequence reads TGTGCCAGCAGCTTTACAGGGTCACTCTCTGGGGCCAACGTCCTGACTTTC.